The present T cell receptor beta chain was sequenced within a study of shared clonotypes between healthy human individuals. General study results and limits: Across a handful of donors, naive CD4 shared about 5%, naive CD8 more than 3%, memory CD4 2.3%, memory CD8 0.4% to 0.5%. Sampling covered blood only; tissue repertoires likely differ.

Each PCR replicate from the sorted subsets contained about 200 ng DNA, which is some 31,000 T cell genomes. Clones were sequenced by immunoSEQ multiplex PCR, and TCRdb holds only the in-frame ones, with some missing. The table lists a few million clones, more than 80% of them singletons. In regard to this clone: Its antigen is not known.

The CDR3 spans 14 residues. CDR1 and CDR2 (germline): SNHLY, FYNNEI. V shed 7 bases and J 3 bases; nucleotides not matched to a gene: 7. The chain recombines TRBV2 with TRBJ2-3; 7 nucleotides match TRBD2. Specimen: naive CD4+ T cells sorted from blood. Subset denoted: CD45RA+ positively selected. The receptor was derived from a young man in good health. CDR3 protein: CASKERGGTDTQYF. CDR3 bases: TGTGCCAGCAAGGAGCGGGGTGGGACAGATACGCAGTATTTT. Supplemented by reference TRBV2 and TRBJ2-3, the full variable domain reads EPEVTQTPSHQVTQMGQEVILRCVPISNHLYFYWYRQILGQKVEFLVSFYNNEISEKSEIFDDQFSVERPDGSNFTLKIRSTKLEDSAMYFCASKERGGTDTQYFGPGTRLTVL.